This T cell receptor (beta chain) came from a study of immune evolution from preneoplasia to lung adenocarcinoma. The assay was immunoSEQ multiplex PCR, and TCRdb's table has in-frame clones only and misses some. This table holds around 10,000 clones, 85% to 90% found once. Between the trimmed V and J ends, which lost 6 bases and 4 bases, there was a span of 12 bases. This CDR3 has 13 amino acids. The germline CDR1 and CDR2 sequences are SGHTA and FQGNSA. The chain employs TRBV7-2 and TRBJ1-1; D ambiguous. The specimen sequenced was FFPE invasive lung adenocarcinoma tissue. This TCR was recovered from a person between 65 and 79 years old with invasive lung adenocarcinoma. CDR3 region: CASRQTRTTEAFF. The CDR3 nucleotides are TGTGCCAGCAGACAAACAAGAACCACTGAAGCTTTCTTT. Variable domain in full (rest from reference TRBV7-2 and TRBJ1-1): GAGVSQSPSNKVTEKGKDVELRCDPISGHTALYWYRQSLGQGLEFLIYFQGNSAPDKSGLPSDRFSAERTGGSVSTLTIQRTQQEDSAVYLCASRQTRTTEAFFGQGTRLTVV.